These 31 T cell receptor beta chains were sequenced from one sample in a study of shared clonotypes between healthy human individuals. Repertoires were generated with immunoSEQ multiplex PCR, while TCRdb's copy carries only in-frame clones and drops some. The sample yields over 2 million clones, under 95% seen once. Sequencing was performed on naive CD4+ T cells from PBMCs. Subset meaning: CD45RA+ positively selected. The source of these receptors is a man aged 18 to 35 in good health. Some clones in this sample may be carry-over from other donors' samples.

The gene calls are TRBV7-9 and TRBJ1-1; TRBD1 might be the D (5 bases). V was trimmed by 5 bases and J by 5 bases, leaving 18 bases between them. Per the germline V gene, CDR1 is SEHNR and CDR2 is FQNEAQ (reference sequence). The CDR3 runs to 15 residues. CDR3 nucleotide sequence: TGTGCCAGCAGCCCAGGGTCTCTTAAGCGGACTGAAGCTTTCTTT. It is translated as CASSPGSLKRTEAFF.

The rearrangement uses TRBV7-9 and TRBJ2-2; 9 bases map to TRBD2. This CDR3 has 16 residues. The V gene end was trimmed by 5 bases and the J gene end by 5 bases; junction bases not matched to a gene: 9. Looked up from germline, CDR1 is SEHNR and CDR2 is FQNEAQ (reference sequence). The chain's CDR3 is CASSLPGLATTGELFF. CDR3 in DNA: TGTGCCAGCAGCCTCCCGGGACTAGCCACGACCGGGGAGCTGTTTTTT. Complete variable domain (other parts from reference TRBV7-9 and TRBJ2-2): DTGVSQNPRHKITKRGQNVTFRCDPISEHNRLYWYRQTLGQGPEFLTYFQNEAQLEKSRLLSDRFSAERPKGSFSTLEIQRTEQGDSAMYLCASSLPGLATTGELFFGEGSRLTVL.

CDR3 DNA: TGCGCCAGCAGCTTGGGGGCTAGATTTTCCTACGAGCAGTACTTC. This sequence encodes CASSLGARFSYEQYF. The chain joins TRBV5-1 to TRBJ2-7; D is unclear. This CDR3 is 15 amino acids long. Trimming removed 0 bases at V and 1 base at J, with 11 bases between. The germline V gene has CDR1 SGHRS and CDR2 YFSETQ.

This clone was seen just once. The genes are TRBV6-5 and TRBJ1-2, with D possibly TRBD1 on 6 matching bases. The CDR3 loop spans 15 amino acids. V was clipped by 5 bases and J by 5 bases, with 18 bases between them. CDR1 MNHEY and CDR2 SVGAGI come from the germline V gene. For the CDR3, the DNA is TGTGCCAGCAGTCTCCAAAGGGGGGCTGAGTATGGCTACACCTTC. Residues: CASSLQRGAEYGYTF.

Here the CDR3 reads CASSVDGDRGREQFF. CDR3 nucleotide sequence: TGTGCCAGCAGCGTAGATGGGGACAGGGGTCGTGAGCAGTTCTTC. The chain couples TRBV9 to TRBJ2-1; 10 bases are a match to TRBD1. The germline gives CDR1 SGDLS, CDR2 YYNGEE. V gave up 0 bases and J gave up 9 bases; unmatched junction bases: 6. The CDR3 loop spans 15 amino acids.

The chain combines TRBV2 with TRBJ2-7; possible D gene TRBD2, 6 bases. The CDR3 length is 14 residues. V gave up 4 bases and J gave up 3 bases, with 13 bases separating them. Germline lookup yields CDR1 SNHLY and CDR2 FYNNEI. The CDR3 sequence: CASSVNQGLYEQYF. As DNA, the CDR3 is TGTGCCAGCAGTGTAAATCAGGGACTCTACGAGCAGTACTTC. The whole variable domain, filled in from reference TRBV2 and TRBJ2-7, reads EPEVTQTPSHQVTQMGQEVILRCVPISNHLYFYWYRQILGQKVEFLVSFYNNEISEKSEIFDDQFSVERPDGSNFTLKIRSTKLEDSAMYFCASSVNQGLYEQYFGPGTRLTVT.

The chain couples TRBV7-9 to TRBJ2-7; unclear D gene. Trimming removed 5 bases at V and 0 bases at J, with 14 bases between. Germline lookup yields CDR1 SEHNR and CDR2 FQNEAQ (reference sequence). This CDR3 comprises 15 residues. The CDR3: CASSRLTTYSYEQYF. The CDR3 bases are TGTGCCAGCAGCAGACTTACGACTTACTCCTACGAGCAGTACTTC.

The chain links TRBV19 to TRBJ1-4, with D hard to call. This CDR3 region has 12 residues. Germline CDR1 LNHDA, CDR2 SQIVND (reference sequence). V was shortened by 6 bases and J by 10 bases, with 12 bases between the two germline ends. The DNA of the CDR3 is TGTGCCAGTAGCAGCGTTGGCCGAAAACTGTTTTTT. Its protein is CASSSVGRKLFF.

Comments on this clone: Other DNA sequences in this specimen translate into the identical CDR3. The chain links TRBV18 to TRBJ2-7; 11 nucleotides line up with TRBD2. Looked up from germline, CDR1 is KGHSH and CDR2 is LQKENI. V lost 3 bases and J lost 1; bases outside the gene matches: 2. The CDR3 extends over 15 amino acids. CDR3 DNA: TGTGCCAGCTCACCGGGGACTAGCGGATCCTACGAGCAGTACTTC. As protein: CASSPGTSGSYEQYF.

V usage is TRBV5-1 and J usage is TRBJ2-3; D not resolved. Germline V gene data show CDR1 as SGHRS and CDR2 as YFSETQ. CDR3 size: 12 residues. Trimming pared 4 bases from V and 2 bases from J, leaving 5 bases between. The CDR3 bases are TGCGCCAGCAGCAGGCCCACAGATACGCAGTATTTT. It is translated as CASSRPTDTQYF.

The rearrangement joins TRBV5-3 to TRBJ2-3; D perhaps matches TRBD1 (5 bases). TRBV5-3 is an ORF for which the function is uncertain. The CDR3 is made up of 16 amino acids. V lost 4 bases to trimming and J lost 2 bases, with 17 bases between them. CDR3 region: CARSALTGDSTDTQYF. The CDR3 region has the DNA TGTGCCAGAAGCGCACTAACAGGAGACTCCACAGATACGCAGTATTTT.

In its sample, this clone was seen once. The chain combines TRBV11-1 with TRBJ2-4, with D perhaps matching TRBD1 or TRBD2 (6 bases each). Trimming removed 0 bases from V and 0 bases from J, with 18 bases in between. CDR1 and CDR2 (germline): SGHAT, FQDESV (reference sequence). The CDR3 contains 19 residues. CDR3 sequence: CASSLAAGQVQIAKNIQYF. The CDR3 DNA is TGTGCCAGCAGCTTAGCCGCGGGACAAGTACAAATAGCCAAAAACATTCAGTACTTC. The full variable domain, rest sourced from reference TRBV11-1 and TRBJ2-4, is EAEVAQSPRYKITEKSQAVAFWCDPISGHATLYWYRQILGQGPELLVQFQDESVVDDSQLPKDRFSAERLKGVDSTLKIQPAELGDSAMYLCASSLAAGQVQIAKNIQYFGAGTRLSVL.

On this clone: Other DNA sequences in this sample translate to the same CDR3. The J gene is TRBJ1-1, the V gene TRBV18, with unresolved D. The V end was cut by 2 bases, the J end by 0 bases, with 4 bases between. CDR3 length: 13 amino acids. Germline V gives CDR1 KGHSH, CDR2 LQKENI. CDR3 nucleotide sequence: TGTGCCAGCTCACCAACCCTGAACACTGAAGCTTTCTTT. It translates to CASSPTLNTEAFF.

V is TRBV11-1 and J is TRBJ1-2; 9 nucleotides agree with TRBD1. This CDR3 comprises 15 residues. V lost 5 bases to trimming and J lost 4 bases; unmatched junction nucleotides: 8. The germline V gene has CDR1 SGHAT and CDR2 FQDESV (reference sequence). The CDR3 loop is CASSVQQGASYGYTF. For the CDR3, the DNA is TGTGCCAGCAGCGTTCAACAGGGGGCTAGCTATGGCTACACCTTC.

Concerning this clone itself: One end of the junction varies from germline; a read error may be responsible. The chain recombines TRBV9 with TRBJ1-1; TRBD1 matches 8 bases. The CDR3 is 14 amino acids. Germline V gives CDR1 SGDLS, CDR2 YYNGEE. CDR3 loop: CASSVQGANTGAFF. The CDR3 DNA is TGTGCCAGCAGCGTTCAGGGGGCTAACACTGGAGCTTTCTTT.

J is TRBJ1-2 and V is TRBV29-1; 11 positions agree with TRBD1. The CDR3 covers 15 residues. The germline V gene encodes CDR1 SQVTM and CDR2 ANQGSEA. Germline trimming cut 6 bases from V and 4 bases from J; bases unmatched to any gene: 10. CDR3 loop: CSVDQTGTGGYGYTF. The CDR3 coding sequence is TGCAGCGTGGACCAGACCGGGACAGGGGGCTATGGCTACACCTTC.

Comments on this clone: Distinct nucleotide sequences in the sample also encode this CDR3. The gene calls are TRBV6-5 and TRBJ1-5; the D gene is possibly TRBD1 (6 bases). The germline CDR1 and CDR2 sequences are MNHEY and SVGAGI. The length of the CDR3 is 16 residues. V lost 2 bases and J 4 bases, leaving 15 bases between the germline ends. The CDR3 is CASSYRGRGGNQPQHF. Here the CDR3 DNA reads TGTGCCAGCAGTTACCGGGGGAGGGGGGGGAATCAGCCCCAGCATTTT.

The chain links TRBV4-1 to TRBJ1-2; tentative D call: TRBD1 (5 bases). Germline assignment: CDR1 MGHRA and CDR2 YSYEKL. The length of the CDR3 is 17 residues. Deletions cut 0 bases from V and 0 bases from J, with 14 bases between. In DNA form, the CDR3 reads TGCGCCAGCAGCCAAGAGATGCGGGGCAGCTCTAACTATGGCTACACCTTC. It is translated as CASSQEMRGSSNYGYTF.

A word on this clone: Distinct nucleotide sequences in the sample also encode this CDR3. The V and J genes are TRBV5-1 and TRBJ2-2; D is unresolved. This CDR3 contains 15 residues. CDR1 and CDR2 from the germline V gene are SGHRS and YFSETQ. V lost 0 bases to trimming and J lost 2 bases, with 8 bases between them. CDR3 in amino acids: CASSLDRPNTGELFF. In DNA form, the CDR3 reads TGCGCCAGCAGCTTGGACCGCCCTAACACCGGGGAGCTGTTTTTT.

The rearrangement links TRBV2 to TRBJ2-7, with D possibly being TRBD1 (6 bases). This CDR3 is built from 14 residues. Trimming took off 3 bases at V and 4 bases at J, with 13 bases between the two ends. Germline CDR1 and CDR2: SNHLY and FYNNEI. CDR3 DNA sequence: TGTGCCAGCAGTGACAGGGGCGGAGGTTACGAGCAGTACTTC. Its protein product is CASSDRGGGYEQYF.

This clone was seen only once. V gene TRBV30 combines with J gene TRBJ2-4, with 7 bases matching TRBD2. Per the germline V gene, CDR1 is GTSNPN and CDR2 is SVGIG (reference sequence). CDR3 size: 15 residues. The trim removed 3 bases at V and 5 bases at J, leaving 10 bases unmatched. The CDR3 is CAWRRGFSNQNIQYF. Written as DNA, the CDR3 is TGTGCCTGGAGGCGGGGGTTTTCAAATCAAAACATTCAGTACTTC.

The chain combines TRBV19 with TRBJ1-2, with TRBD1 identical over 8 bases. CDR3 length equals 16 residues. Germline V gene sequence: CDR1 LNHDA, CDR2 SQIVND (reference sequence). V lost 4 bases, J lost 3 bases, and 10 bases stayed unmatched. CDR3: CASSTHRTGTDYGYTF. The CDR3 bases are TGTGCCAGTAGTACACACCGGACAGGGACGGACTATGGCTACACCTTC.

This clone occurred a few times. The chain carries TRBV2 and TRBJ2-4; 7 nucleotides match TRBD1. The V and J ends lost 7 bases and 1 base, in that order; junction bases with no gene match: 10. Germline V gives CDR1 SNHLY, CDR2 FYNNEI. The CDR3 loop spans 16 amino acids. The CDR3: CASTPSTGSAKNIQYF. The DNA of the CDR3 is TGTGCCAGCACCCCCTCGACAGGGTCGGCCAAAAACATTCAGTACTTC.

The V call is TRBV7-2, the J call TRBJ2-5; D may match TRBD1 or TRBD2 (5 bases each). CDR3 length equals 15 residues. CDR1 and CDR2 (germline): SGHTA, FQGNSA. V lost 1 base to trimming and J lost 1 base, with 10 bases between them. CDR3 sequence (DNA): TGTGCCAGCAGCTTAGTGGGGACCCTCCAAGAGACCCAGTACTTC. This translates into CASSLVGTLQETQYF.

This chain uses TRBV6-1 with TRBJ2-3; D gene ambiguous. The V end was cut by 4 bases, the J end by 0 bases, with 8 bases between. The germline CDR1 and CDR2 sequences are MNHNS and SASEGT. The CDR3 spans 14 residues. The CDR3 nucleotides read TGTGCCAGCAGTGCGAGCCCTAGCACAGATACGCAGTATTTT. Encoded protein: CASSASPSTDTQYF.

The chain has TRBV28 and TRBJ1-1; D is perhaps TRBD1 (5 bases). There are 12 residues in the CDR3. Trimming removed 8 bases at V and 8 bases at J, with 15 bases between. Germline CDR1 reads MDHEN; CDR2 reads SYDVKM. The CDR3 reads CASWTSGEEAFF. The CDR3 region has the DNA TGTGCCAGCTGGACCTCGGGGGAAGAAGCTTTCTTT.

V usage is TRBV28 and J usage is TRBJ1-3; no clear D gene. V was clipped by 6 bases and J by 4 bases, with 13 bases between them. Germline V lookup: CDR1 MDHEN, CDR2 SYDVKM. CDR3 length: 14 amino acids. The CDR3 bases are TGTGCCAGCAGCCTTCCCGGACCCGGAAACACCATATATTTT. Protein product: CASSLPGPGNTIYF. The full variable domain, rest sourced from reference TRBV28 and TRBJ1-3, is DVKVTQSSRYLVKRTGEKVFLECVQDMDHENMFWYRQDPGLGLRLIYFSYDVKMKEKGDIPEGYSVSREKKERFSLILESASTNQTSMYLCASSLPGPGNTIYFGEGSWLTVV.

V and J are TRBV30 and TRBJ1-5; D not certain. The CDR3 loop spans 17 amino acids. Trimming pared 0 bases from V and 0 bases from J, leaving 15 bases between. Germline CDR1 reads GTSNPN; CDR2 reads SVGIG (reference sequence). The CDR3 is CAWSVQRGIDSNQPQHF. The CDR3 bases are TGTGCCTGGAGTGTACAGAGAGGAATTGATAGCAATCAGCCCCAGCATTTT.

The V gene is TRBV6-6, the J gene TRBJ2-5; tentatively, D is TRBD2 (5 bases). V lost 3 bases to trimming and J lost 7 bases, with 9 bases between them. The CDR3 loop spans 12 amino acids. The germline V gene has CDR1 MNHNY and CDR2 SVGAGI (reference sequence). CDR3 in DNA: TGTGCCAGCAGTTATGGAGAGGGGACCCAGTACTTC. Its protein is CASSYGEGTQYF.

This clone was observed a single time. The chain joins TRBV4-3 to TRBJ2-2; 14 positions match TRBD2. CDR3 length: 20 residues. Germline V CDR1 and CDR2: LGHNA, YSLEER. The V segment lost 2 bases and the J segment 6 bases; nucleotides outside the gene matches: 14. This CDR3 is CASSQRPPGLAGDGAGELFF. In DNA, the CDR3 is TGCGCCAGCAGCCAACGACCTCCGGGACTAGCGGGAGACGGGGCCGGGGAGCTGTTTTTT.

The chain is built from TRBV19 and TRBJ2-1; 7 bases map to TRBD2. There are 15 residues in the CDR3. V dropped 8 bases and J dropped 8; count of bases not matched to a gene: 15. From germline, CDR1 is LNHDA and CDR2 SQIVND (reference sequence). As DNA, the CDR3 is TGTGCCAGTTACGGCATGGCGGGAGTTCGGGATGAGCAGTTCTTC. Translated: CASYGMAGVRDEQFF. Drawing the rest from reference TRBV19 and TRBJ2-1, the complete variable domain is DGGITQSPKYLFRKEGQNVTLSCEQNLNHDAMYWYRQDPGQGLRLIYYSQIVNDFQKGDIAEGYSVSREKKESFPLTVTSAQKNPTAFYLCASYGMAGVRDEQFFGPGTRLTVL.